The present entry profiles one T cell receptor beta chain with its context. V lost 2 bases to trimming and J lost 12 bases, with 11 bases between them. Germline CDR1 and CDR2: SNHLY and FYNNEI. This CDR3 spans 12 amino acids. TCRdb's copy holds only in-frame clones and misses some; the assay was immunoSEQ multiplex PCR. The sample has roughly 89,000 clones, 80% to 95% seen once. This entry belongs to a study of T cell changes during pregnancy in multiple sclerosis. The chain links TRBV2 to TRBJ2-1; a possible D gene is TRBD1 (5 bases). This clonotype originated in a female donor with multiple sclerosis, enrolled in a pregnancy study. The sample was peripheral blood, taken in the first trimester of pregnancy. Written as DNA, the CDR3 is TGTGCCAGCAGTGAATCCCCACAGGTGCAGTTCTTC. Residues: CASSESPQVQFF.